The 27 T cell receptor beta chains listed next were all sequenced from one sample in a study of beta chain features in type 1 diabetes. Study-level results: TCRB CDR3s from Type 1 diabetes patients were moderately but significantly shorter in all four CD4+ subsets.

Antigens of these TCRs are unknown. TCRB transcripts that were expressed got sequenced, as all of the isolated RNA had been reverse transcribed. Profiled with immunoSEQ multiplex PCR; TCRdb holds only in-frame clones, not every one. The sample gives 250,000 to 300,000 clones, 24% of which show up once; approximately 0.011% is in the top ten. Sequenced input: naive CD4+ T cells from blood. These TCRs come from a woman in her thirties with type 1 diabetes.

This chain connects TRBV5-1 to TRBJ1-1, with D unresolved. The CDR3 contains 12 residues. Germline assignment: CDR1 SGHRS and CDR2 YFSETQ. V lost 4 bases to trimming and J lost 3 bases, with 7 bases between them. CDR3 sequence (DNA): TGCGCCAGCAGCCTGGACTACACTGAAGCTTTCTTT. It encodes CASSLDYTEAFF.

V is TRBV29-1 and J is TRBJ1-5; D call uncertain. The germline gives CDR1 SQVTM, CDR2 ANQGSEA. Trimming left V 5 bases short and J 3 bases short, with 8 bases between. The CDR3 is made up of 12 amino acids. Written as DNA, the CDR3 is TGCAGCGTTCAGTGGGCCAATCAGCCCCAGCATTTT. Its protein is CSVQWANQPQHF.

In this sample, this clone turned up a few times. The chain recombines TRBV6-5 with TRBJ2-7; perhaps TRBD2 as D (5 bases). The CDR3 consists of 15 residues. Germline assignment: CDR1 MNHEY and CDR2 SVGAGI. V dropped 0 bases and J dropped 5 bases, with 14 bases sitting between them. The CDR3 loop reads CASSYSRGNVNEQYF. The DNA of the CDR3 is TGTGCCAGCAGTTACTCGAGAGGGAATGTGAACGAGCAGTACTTC.

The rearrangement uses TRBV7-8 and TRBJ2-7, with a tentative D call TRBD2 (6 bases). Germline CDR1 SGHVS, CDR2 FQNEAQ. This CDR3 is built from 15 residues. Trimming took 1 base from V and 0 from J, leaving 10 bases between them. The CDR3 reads CASSLVFGSSYEQYF. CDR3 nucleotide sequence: TGTGCCAGCAGCTTAGTATTCGGGAGCTCCTACGAGCAGTACTTC.

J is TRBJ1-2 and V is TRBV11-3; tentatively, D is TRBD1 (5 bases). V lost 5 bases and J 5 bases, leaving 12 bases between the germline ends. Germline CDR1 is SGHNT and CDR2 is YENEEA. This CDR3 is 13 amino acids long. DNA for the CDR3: TGTGCCAGCAGCCGACCGGGACTTTATGGCTACACCTTC. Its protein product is CASSRPGLYGYTF.

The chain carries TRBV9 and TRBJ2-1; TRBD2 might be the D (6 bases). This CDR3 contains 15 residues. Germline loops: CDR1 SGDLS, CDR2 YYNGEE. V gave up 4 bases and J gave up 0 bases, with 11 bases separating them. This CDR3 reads CASSFSGSSYNEQFF. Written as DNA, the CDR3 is TGTGCCAGCAGCTTTAGCGGTAGCTCCTACAATGAGCAGTTCTTC.

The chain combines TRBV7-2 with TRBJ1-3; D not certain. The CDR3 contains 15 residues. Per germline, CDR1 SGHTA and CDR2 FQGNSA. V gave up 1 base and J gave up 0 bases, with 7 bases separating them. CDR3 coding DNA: TGTGCCAGCAGCTTAGATCCGAGCTCTGGAAACACCATATATTTT. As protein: CASSLDPSSGNTIYF.

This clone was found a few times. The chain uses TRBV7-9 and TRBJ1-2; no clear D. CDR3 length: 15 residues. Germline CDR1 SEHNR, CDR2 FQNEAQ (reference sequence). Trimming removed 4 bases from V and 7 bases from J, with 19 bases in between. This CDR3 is CASSSIRSGARGYTF. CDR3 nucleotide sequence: TGTGCCAGCAGCTCCATCCGGTCCGGTGCCCGTGGCTACACCTTC.

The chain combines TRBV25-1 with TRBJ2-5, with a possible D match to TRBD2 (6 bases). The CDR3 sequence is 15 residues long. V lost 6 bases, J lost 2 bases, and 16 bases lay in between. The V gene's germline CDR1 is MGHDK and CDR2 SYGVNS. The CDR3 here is CASSPGGTFQETQYF. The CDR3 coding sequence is TGTGCCAGCAGCCCCGGGGGAACATTTCAAGAGACCCAGTACTTC. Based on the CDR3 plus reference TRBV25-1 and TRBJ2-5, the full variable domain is EADIYQTPRYLVIGTGKKITLECSQTMGHDKMYWYQQDPGMELHLIHYSYGVNSTEKGDLSSESTVSRIRTEHFPLTLESARPSHTSQYLCASSPGGTFQETQYFGPGTRLLVL.

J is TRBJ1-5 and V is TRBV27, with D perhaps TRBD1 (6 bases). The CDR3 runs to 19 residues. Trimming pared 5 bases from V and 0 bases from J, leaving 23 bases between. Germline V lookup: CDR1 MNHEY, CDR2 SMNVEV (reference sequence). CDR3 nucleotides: TGTGCCAGCAGTGAGAGGAGTGTCGGCAGGGGCTATAGCAATCAGCCCCAGCATTTT. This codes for CASSERSVGRGYSNQPQHF.

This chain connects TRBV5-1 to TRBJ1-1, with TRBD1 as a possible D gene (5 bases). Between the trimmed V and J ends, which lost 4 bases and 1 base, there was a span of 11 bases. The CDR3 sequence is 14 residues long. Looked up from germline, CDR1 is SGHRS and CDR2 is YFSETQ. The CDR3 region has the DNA TGCGCCAGCAGCCCCCACGGGGGGAACACTGAAGCTTTCTTT. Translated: CASSPHGGNTEAFF. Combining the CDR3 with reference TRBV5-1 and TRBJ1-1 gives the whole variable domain KAGVTQTPRYLIKTRGQQVTLSCSPISGHRSVSWYQQTPGQGLQFLFEYFSETQRNKGNFPGRFSGRQFSNSRSEMNVSTLELGDSALYLCASSPHGGNTEAFFGQGTRLTVV.

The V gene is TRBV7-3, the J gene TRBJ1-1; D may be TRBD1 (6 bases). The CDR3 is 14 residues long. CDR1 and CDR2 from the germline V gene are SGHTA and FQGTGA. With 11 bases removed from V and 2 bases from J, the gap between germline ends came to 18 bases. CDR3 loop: CASRTAGGNTEAFF. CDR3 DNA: TGTGCCTCTCGGACGGCGGGGGGCAACACTGAAGCTTTCTTT.

The CDR3 sequence is CASSLTQGPYEQYF. The CDR3 nucleotides are TGTGCCAGCAGCTTAACCCAGGGCCCCTACGAGCAGTACTTC. The chain carries TRBV11-3 and TRBJ2-7; TRBD1 is a possible D gene (5 bases). V shed 2 bases and J shed 2 bases, with 10 bases lying between them. This CDR3 region has 14 residues. The germline V gene encodes CDR1 SGHNT and CDR2 YENEEA.

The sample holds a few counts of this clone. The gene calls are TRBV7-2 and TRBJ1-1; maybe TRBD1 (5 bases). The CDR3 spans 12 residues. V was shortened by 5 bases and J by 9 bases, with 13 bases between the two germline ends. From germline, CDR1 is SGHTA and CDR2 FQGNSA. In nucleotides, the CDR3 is TGTGCCAGCAGCCCATACAGGAGTCAAGCTTTCTTT. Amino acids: CASSPYRSQAFF. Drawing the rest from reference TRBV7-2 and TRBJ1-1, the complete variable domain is GAGVSQSPSNKVTEKGKDVELRCDPISGHTALYWYRQSLGQGLEFLIYFQGNSAPDKSGLPSDRFSAERTGGSVSTLTIQRTQQEDSAVYLCASSPYRSQAFFGQGTRLTVV.

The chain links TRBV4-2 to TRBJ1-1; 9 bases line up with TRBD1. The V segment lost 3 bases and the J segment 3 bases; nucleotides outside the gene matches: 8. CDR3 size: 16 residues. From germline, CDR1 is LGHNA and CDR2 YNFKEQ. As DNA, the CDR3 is TGTGCCAGCAGCCAGGAGGGGACAGGGTATTACACTGAAGCTTTCTTT. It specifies CASSQEGTGYYTEAFF.

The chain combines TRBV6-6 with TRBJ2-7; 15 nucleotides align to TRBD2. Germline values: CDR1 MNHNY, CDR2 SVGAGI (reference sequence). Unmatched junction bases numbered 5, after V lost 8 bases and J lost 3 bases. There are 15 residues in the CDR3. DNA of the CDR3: TGTGCCAGCGTGTCGGGACTAGCGGGAGGCTACGAGCAGTACTTC. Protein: CASVSGLAGGYEQYF.

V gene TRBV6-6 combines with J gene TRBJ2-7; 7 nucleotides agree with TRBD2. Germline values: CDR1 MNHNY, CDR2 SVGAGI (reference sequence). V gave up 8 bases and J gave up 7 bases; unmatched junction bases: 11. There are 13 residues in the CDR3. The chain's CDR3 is CASRDYPYGEQYF. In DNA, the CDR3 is TGTGCCAGCCGGGACTACCCGTATGGGGAGCAGTACTTC.

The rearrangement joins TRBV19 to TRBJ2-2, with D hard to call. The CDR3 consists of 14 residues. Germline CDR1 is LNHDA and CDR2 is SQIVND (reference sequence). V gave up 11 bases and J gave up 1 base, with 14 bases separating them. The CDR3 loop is CAGRHGGNTGELFF. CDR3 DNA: TGTGCCGGTCGTCACGGCGGGAACACCGGGGAGCTGTTTTTT.

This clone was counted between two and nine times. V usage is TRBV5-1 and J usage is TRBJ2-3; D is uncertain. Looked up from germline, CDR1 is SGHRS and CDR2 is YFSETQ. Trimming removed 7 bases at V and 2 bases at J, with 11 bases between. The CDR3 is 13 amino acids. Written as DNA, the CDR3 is TGCGCCAGCCTAGAGAGCTCCACAGATACGCAGTATTTT. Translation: CASLESSTDTQYF.

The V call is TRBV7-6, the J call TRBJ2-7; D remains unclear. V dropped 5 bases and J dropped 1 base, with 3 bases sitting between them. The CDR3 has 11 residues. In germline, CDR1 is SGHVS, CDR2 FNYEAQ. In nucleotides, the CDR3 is TGTGCCAGCAGCCATTCCTACGAGCAGTACTTC. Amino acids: CASSHSYEQYF.

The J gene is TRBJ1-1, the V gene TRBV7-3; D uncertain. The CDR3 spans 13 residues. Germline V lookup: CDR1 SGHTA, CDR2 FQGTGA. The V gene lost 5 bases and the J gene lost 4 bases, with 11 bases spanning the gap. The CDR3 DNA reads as TGTGCCAGCAGCCAAGGCGAGGGCACTGAAGCTTTCTTT. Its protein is CASSQGEGTEAFF.

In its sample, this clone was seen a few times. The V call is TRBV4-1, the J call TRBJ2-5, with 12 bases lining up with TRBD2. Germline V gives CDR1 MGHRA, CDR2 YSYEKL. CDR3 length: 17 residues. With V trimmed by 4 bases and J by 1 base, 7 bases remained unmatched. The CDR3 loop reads CASSRLAGGIAQETQYF. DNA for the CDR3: TGCGCCAGCAGCCGCCTAGCGGGGGGGATTGCCCAAGAGACCCAGTACTTC.

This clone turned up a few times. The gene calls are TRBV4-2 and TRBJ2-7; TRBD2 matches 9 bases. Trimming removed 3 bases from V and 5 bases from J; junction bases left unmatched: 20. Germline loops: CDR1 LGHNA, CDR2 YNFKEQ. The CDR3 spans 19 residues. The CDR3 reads CASSHQNGTVSGGRDEQYF. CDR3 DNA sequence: TGTGCCAGCAGCCACCAAAACGGAACAGTTAGCGGGGGACGTGACGAGCAGTACTTC.

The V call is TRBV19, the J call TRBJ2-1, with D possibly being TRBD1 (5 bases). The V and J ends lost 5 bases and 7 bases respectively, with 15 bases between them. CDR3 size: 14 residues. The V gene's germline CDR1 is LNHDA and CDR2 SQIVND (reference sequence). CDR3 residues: CASSLKGFGNEQFF. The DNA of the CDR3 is TGTGCCAGTAGTCTCAAGGGGTTTGGTAATGAGCAGTTCTTC. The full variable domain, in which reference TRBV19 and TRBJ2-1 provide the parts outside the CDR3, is DGGITQSPKYLFRKEGQNVTLSCEQNLNHDAMYWYRQDPGQGLRLIYYSQIVNDFQKGDIAEGYSVSREKKESFPLTVTSAQKNPTAFYLCASSLKGFGNEQFFGPGTRLTVL.

CDR3 sequence reads: CAWSVRSAGREEQYF. CDR3 DNA: TGTGCCTGGAGTGTACGATCCGCGGGACGGGAGGAGCAGTACTTC. V is TRBV30 and J is TRBJ2-7; D is possibly TRBD2 (6 bases). Per the germline V gene, CDR1 is GTSNPN and CDR2 is SVGIG (reference sequence). V was pared by 0 bases and J by 7 bases, with 19 bases between. The CDR3 totals 15 residues.

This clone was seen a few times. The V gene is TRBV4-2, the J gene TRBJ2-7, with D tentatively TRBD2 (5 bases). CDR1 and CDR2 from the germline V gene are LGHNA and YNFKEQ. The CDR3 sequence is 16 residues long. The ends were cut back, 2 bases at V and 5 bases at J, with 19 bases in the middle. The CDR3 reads CASSQSGGAIHHEQYF. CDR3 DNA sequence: TGTGCCAGCAGCCAAAGTGGAGGCGCCATCCACCACGAGCAGTACTTC.

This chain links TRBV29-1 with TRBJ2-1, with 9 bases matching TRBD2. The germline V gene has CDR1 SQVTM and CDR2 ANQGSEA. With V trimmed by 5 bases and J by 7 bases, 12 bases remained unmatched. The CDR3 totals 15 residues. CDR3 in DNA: TGCAGCGTTCCAGGGACTAGCTCAGGGGTTAATGAGCAGTTCTTC. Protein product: CSVPGTSSGVNEQFF.